This is a list of T cell receptor beta chains from one sample in a study of OX40 agonist ivuxolimab in advanced cancers. The data were produced by immunoSEQ multiplex PCR, yet TCRdb's version contains in-frame clones alone and is incomplete. The top ten clones hold 1.2% of a sample with tens of thousands of clones, 80% of them seen once. The sample consisted of CD4+ or CD8+ T cells sorted from blood, taken in a trial of the OX40 agonist ivuxolimab. The receptors were sampled from an adult with an advanced solid tumor such as melanoma, head and neck, liver or kidney cancer. The CDR3 runs from the conserved cysteine through the conserved F or W.

v_gene	j_gene	len	CDR3aa
TRBV4-1	TRBJ2-3	15	CASSQTGGRTDTQYF
TRBV27	TRBJ2-3	14	CASRAGLSTDTQYF
TRBV21-1	TRBJ2-5	14	CASSKFEGWKTQYF
TRBV5-1	TRBJ2-7	12	CASSLQSNEQYF
TRBV18	TRBJ1-5	14	CASSTTGNNQPQHF
TRBV7-7	TRBJ2-1	15	CASSSPRDRGGEQFF
TRBV5-8	TRBJ1-2	13	CASSSGPFYGYTF
TRBV2	TRBJ1-1	12	CASKFSGLEAFF
TRBV5-6	TRBJ1-6	13	CASSTELDSPLHF
TRBV2	TRBJ1-2	15	CASTWDRLLSYGYTF
TRBV2	TRBJ1-1	14	CASSVDFRGKGAFF
TRBV5-4	TRBJ2-5	16	CASSKSGVEWQETQYF
TRBV27	TRBJ1-6	17	CASSLYWSGGSNSPLHF
TRBV5-1	TRBJ2-6	19	CASSLAGERGISGANVLTF
TRBV19	TRBJ1-1	17	CASSMALRGRGATEAFF
TRBV11-2	TRBJ1-5	14	CASSRTGGNQPQHF
TRBV2	TRBJ2-6	15	CASNEQSSGANVLTF
TRBV19	TRBJ1-2	15	CASSQGSNPVGSYTF
TRBV25-1	TRBJ1-1	13	CASSGVGNTEAFF
TRBV2	TRBJ1-2	15	CASSEGGQGAGGYTF
TRBV5-6	TRBJ2-7	14	CASSPRDRPYEQYF
TRBV6-1	TRBJ2-3	14	CASRLRAWTDTQYF
TRBV19	TRBJ1-5	15	CASSPPGRGNQPQHF
TRBV10-3	TRBJ2-5	12	CAISESVGLQYF
TRBV19	TRBJ2-5	16	CASSITGARRQETQYF
TRBV29-1	TRBJ2-2	15	CSVDGVFEGTGELFF
TRBV9	TRBJ2-5	16	CASSVGTSGGQETQYF
TRBV20-1	TRBJ1-1	11	CSAAQGKGAFF
TRBV5-6	TRBJ2-5	13	CASSPGPGETQYF
TRBV15	TRBJ1-1	14	CATSKDQINTEAFF
TRBV11-3	TRBJ2-3	13	CASSPGRVDTQYF
TRBV25-1	TRBJ1-1	13	CASHGGGLGEAFF
TRBV29-1	TRBJ2-5	13	CSVFVGYGETQYF
TRBV6-1	TRBJ1-1	14	CASSEALPNTEAFF
TRBV6-5	TRBJ2-4	11	CASSYDSFRVF
TRBV5-4	TRBJ2-6	16	CASSWDGRSGANVLTF
TRBV29-1	TRBJ2-5	10	CSVGSETQYF
TRBV5-1	TRBJ1-4	14	CASSFGQGGEKLFF
TRBV4-3	TRBJ1-2	15	CASSQVLGQGYGYTF
TRBV19	TRBJ1-1	13	CASSPEKNTEAFF
TRBV7-8	TRBJ1-1	14	CASSLATWQTEAFF
TRBV15	TRBJ2-7	15	CATSRDLGAGRGQYF
TRBV14	TRBJ1-2	13	CASSWRTTYGYTF
TRBV6-4	TRBJ2-2	16	CASSDSRPGNTGELFF